This record covers a single T cell receptor (beta chain). Its target is unknown. This specimen comes from a study of radiotherapy plus CTLA-4 blockade in lung cancer. About the research overall: Objective response was observed in roughly a sixth of patients, and disease control in roughly 30%.

Unmatched junction bases numbered 7, after V lost 0 bases and J lost 2 bases. In germline, CDR1 is GTSNPN, CDR2 SVGIG (reference sequence). The CDR3 is 16 amino acids. Some clones are missing from TCRdb's copy, which holds only in-frame ones; the method was immunoSEQ multiplex PCR. The sample lists roughly 120,000 clones; more than 75% were seen once. Study-wide results and caveats: It was early blood T cell clone dynamics, with interferon-beta, that reportedly best predicted response. Some TCR clones had been derived from tumors. These clones expanded in peripheral blood after radiotherapy plus ipilimumab.

Focal radiation plus CTLA-4 blockade with ipilimumab was administered to patients who had chemo-refractory metastatic non-small-cell lung cancer. The source is a human donor with non-small cell lung cancer that progressed on radiotherapy plus ipilimumab. Some clones in this sample may be carry-over from other donors' samples. The sample consisted of peripheral blood, taken from a patient treated with radiotherapy plus ipilimumab. The rearrangement joins TRBV30 to TRBJ2-5; 9 positions match TRBD2. The CDR3 is CAWSVGRAGGQETQYF. For the CDR3, the DNA is TGTGCCTGGAGTGTAGGTCGGGCGGGGGGGCAAGAGACCCAGTACTTC.